Given below is one T cell receptor beta chain in context. The entry originates in a study of T cell responses to AZD1222 COVID-19 vaccine. The method was immunoSEQ multiplex PCR; TCRdb's version includes in-frame clones alone and lacks a portion of them. The table includes over 100,000 clones, approximately 84% detected once. The V gene's germline CDR1 is KGHSH and CDR2 LQKENI. The CDR3 length is 15 residues. Trimming at V came to 3 bases and at J to 0 bases, leaving 2 bases not matched to a gene. The sample here was peripheral blood, taken on day 0 of AZD1222 vaccination. The TCR was taken from an adult in good health. The gene calls are TRBV18 and TRBJ2-1; TRBD1 agrees at 7 bases. CDR3 DNA sequence: TGTGCCAGCTCACCCGGGACAGTCTCCTACAATGAGCAGTTCTTC. Residues: CASSPGTVSYNEQFF.